Reported below is one T cell receptor beta chain. V trimming: 5 bases; J trimming: 7 bases; junction bases outside the gene matches: 6. This CDR3 is built from 14 residues. This record comes from a study of cytomegalovirus exposure and HLA in healthy donors. PCR was performed using 60 Vbeta and 13 Jbeta primers. Assay: immunoSEQ multiplex PCR; the TCRdb copy retains only in-frame clones and omits some. The table has some 180,000 clones, around three quarters seen once. The chain combines TRBV23-1 with TRBJ1-4, with 8 bases fitting TRBD1. TRBV23-1 qualifies as an ORF whose function is uncertain. Material: PBMCs. The TCR comes from a woman younger than 45 in good health and CMV-seropositive. In nucleotides, the CDR3 is TGCGCCAGCAGTAAACAGGGGGAGGGTGAAAAACTGTTTTTT. Protein sequence: CASSKQGEGEKLFF.